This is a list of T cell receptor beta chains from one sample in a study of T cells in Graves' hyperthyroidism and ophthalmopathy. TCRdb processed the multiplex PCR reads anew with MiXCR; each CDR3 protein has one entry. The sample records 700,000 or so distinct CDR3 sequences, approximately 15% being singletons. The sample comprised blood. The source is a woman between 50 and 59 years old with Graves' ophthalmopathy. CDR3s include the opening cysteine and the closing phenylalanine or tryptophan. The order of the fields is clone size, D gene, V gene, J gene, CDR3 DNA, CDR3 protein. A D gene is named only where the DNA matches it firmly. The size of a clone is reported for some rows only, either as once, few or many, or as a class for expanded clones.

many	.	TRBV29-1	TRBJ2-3	TGCAGCGTTGAAGCTGGACCCGTTACGCAGTATTTT	CSVEAGPVTQYF
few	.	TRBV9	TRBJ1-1	TGTGCCAGCAGCGTCGGGATTGACCGAGTAACGAACACTGAAACTTTCTTT	CASSVGIDRVTNTETFF
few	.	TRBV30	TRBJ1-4	TGTGCCTGGAGTATCGCCCGGCAGGAAAAACTGTTTTTT	CAWSIARQEKLFF
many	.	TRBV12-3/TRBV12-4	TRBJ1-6	TGTGCCAGCAGCCTAGGGGGAATTGGCTCACCCCTCCACTTT	CASSLGGIGSPLHF
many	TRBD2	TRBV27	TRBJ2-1	TGTGCCAGCAACTCCCAGGCGGGAGGGCCGAGGAATGAGCAGTTCTTC	CASNSQAGGPRNEQFF
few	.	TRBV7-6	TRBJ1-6	TGTGCCAGCAGCCCGGACGGTTACAGCTCCTATAATTCACCCCTCCACTTT	CASSPDGYSSYNSPLHF
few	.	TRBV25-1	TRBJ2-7	TGTGCCAGCAGTGAATCTGTCGGGGGCCCTCCCTACGAGCAGTACTTC	CASSESVGGPPYEQYF
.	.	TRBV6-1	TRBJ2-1	TGTGCCAGCAGTTCGCAGCGCTTCTACAATGAGCAGTTCTTC	CASSSQRFYNEQFF
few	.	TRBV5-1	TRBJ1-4	TGCGCCAGCAGGCTTGGACTTGGGACGGTGAATGAAAAACTGTTTTTT	CASRLGLGTVNEKLFF
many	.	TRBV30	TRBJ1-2	TGTGCCTGGAGTGTACATCAGGAAGCGGGCGGCTACACCTTC	CAWSVHQEAGGYTF
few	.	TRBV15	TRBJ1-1	TGTGCCACCAGCAGAGGGGCGAACACTGAAGCTTTCTTT	CATSRGANTEAFF
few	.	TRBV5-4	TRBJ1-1	TGTGCCAGCAGCTTGCAGGGGTGGGACACTGAAGCTTTCTTT	CASSLQGWDTEAFF
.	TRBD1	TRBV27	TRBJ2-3	TGTGCCAGCAGTCCCGGGACAGGGGGAGGCGCAGATACGCAGTATTTT	CASSPGTGGGADTQYF
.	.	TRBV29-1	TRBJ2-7	TGCAGCGTTCGGTTGGGACAATTCGGCTACGAGCAGTACTTC	CSVRLGQFGYEQYF
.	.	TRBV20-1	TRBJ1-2	TGCAGTGCTAGAGCAGGGGACGGCTACACCTTC	CSARAGDGYTF
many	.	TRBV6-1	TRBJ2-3	TGTGCCAGCAGTTCCCAGCGGGGGGACAGGGAGGTTAGCACAGATACGCAGTATTTT	CASSSQRGDREVSTDTQYF
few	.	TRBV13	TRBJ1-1	TGTGCCAGCAGCTTACCCTCGAGGACTGAAGCTTTCTTT	CASSLPSRTEAFF
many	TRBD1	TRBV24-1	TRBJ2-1	TGTGCCACCAGTGATGGCGGGACAGGACCTTACAATGAGCAGTTCTTC	CATSDGGTGPYNEQFF
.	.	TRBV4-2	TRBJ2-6	TGTGCCAGCAGCCAAGATTCAGGAACTGGGGCCAACGTCCTGACTTTC	CASSQDSGTGANVLTF
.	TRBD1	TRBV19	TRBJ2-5	TGTGCCAGTAGTATCGAAAACAGGGGGCACCAAGAGACCCAGTACTTC	CASSIENRGHQETQYF
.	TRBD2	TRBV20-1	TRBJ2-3	TGCAGTGCTAGATCCACCCTAGCGGGATTCACAGATACGCAGTATTTT	CSARSTLAGFTDTQYF
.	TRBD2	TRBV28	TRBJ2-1	TGTGCCAGCGCCATTAGAAAGGGACTAGCGGAAGTCAATGAGCAGTTCTTC	CASAIRKGLAEVNEQFF